This record covers a single T cell receptor beta chain. Germline values: CDR1 KGHSH, CDR2 LQKENI. The CDR3 runs 14 residues. The V end was cut by 6 bases, the J end by 3 bases, with 15 bases between. The source of the sample is a study of blood T cell repertoires in COVID-19. Study-wide background: Samples taken during acute and convalescent COVID-19 were collected in the United States, Italy and Spain. T cells, B-cell-depleted T cells, or PBMCs provided the cDNA or gDNA that served as material.

Authors' processing steps: Amplification with reference gene primers provided the estimates of nucleated cell counts. Sequencing was performed with immunoSEQ multiplex PCR; in TCRdb, only in-frame clones are kept and a portion is missing. V, J and clone size are taken as reported in that table, and D and trimming were inferred from the DNA itself. This sample has about 150,000 clones, with about nine tenths found just once. The rearrangement uses TRBV18 and TRBJ2-7; D possibly corresponds to TRBD2 (5 bases). This sequence was found in a woman aged 55-75 years with active or convalescent COVID-19. Sequencing was carried out using peripheral blood. CDR3 amino acids: CASSRTGINYEQYF. The CDR3 DNA is TGTGCCAGCTCGCGAACCGGGATCAACTACGAGCAGTACTTC. Looking up the rest from reference TRBV18 and TRBJ2-7 gives the full variable domain: NAGVMQNPRHLVRRRGQEARLRCSPMKGHSHVYWYRQLPEEGLKFMVYLQKENIIDESGMPKERFSAEFPKEGPSILRIQQVVRGDSAAYFCASSRTGINYEQYFGPGTRLTVT.